The 11 T cell receptor beta chains given below trace back to one sample, sequenced in a study of shared clonotypes between healthy human individuals. Assay used: immunoSEQ multiplex PCR; TCRdb lists only in-frame clones, some missing. The repertoire holds about 2.1 million clones, with around 93% as singletons. Naivety among CD8 cells was defined by CD45RO negativity and positive CCR7 selection, thereby excluding terminally differentiated effector memory CD45RA+ cells. Sequencing was done on a sample of naive CD8+ T cells from PBMCs. These receptors came from a man aged 18 to 30 in good health. Some clones in this sample may be carry-over from other donors' samples.

The chain links TRBV7-9 to TRBJ2-1; D might be TRBD1 or TRBD2, each matching 5 bases. Per the germline V gene, CDR1 is SEHNR and CDR2 is FQNEAQ (reference sequence). The CDR3 is 16 residues long. The ends were cut back, 7 bases at V and 4 bases at J, with 20 bases in the middle. CDR3 DNA sequence: TGTGCCAGCAACACCCCCGGGGCCCTCCGTTACAATGAGCAGTTCTTC. Protein sequence: CASNTPGALRYNEQFF.

The gene calls are TRBV7-3 and TRBJ2-2, with a possible D match to TRBD2 (5 bases). The germline V and J ends were trimmed by 2 bases and 7 bases, with 14 bases remaining between them. The CDR3 length is 15 residues. Germline CDR1 is SGHTA and CDR2 is FQGTGA. The CDR3, as DNA: TGTGCCAGCAGCTTAGGTGGGAGATTTATCGGGGAGCTGTTTTTT. This sequence encodes CASSLGGRFIGELFF.

The chain uses TRBV27 and TRBJ2-1; D is ambiguous. The CDR3 consists of 16 residues. Per the germline V gene, CDR1 is MNHEY and CDR2 is SMNVEV (reference sequence). Between the trimmed V and J ends, which lost 8 bases and 8 bases, there was a span of 25 bases. The CDR3, as DNA: TGTGCCAGCGCCTCCATTCTCCTCCTCGAGATGGATGAGCAGTTCTTC. Translated, it gives CASASILLLEMDEQFF.

The gene calls are TRBV7-2 and TRBJ2-7, with TRBD2 as a possible D gene (6 bases). The length of the CDR3 is 18 residues. V dropped 6 bases and J dropped 1 base, with 25 bases sitting between them. Germline CDR1 SGHTA, CDR2 FQGNSA. CDR3 DNA sequence: TGTGCCAGCAGGGGGCGGGGACTTTTAAGTACTCCATCCTACGAGCAGTACTTC. Protein sequence: CASRGRGLLSTPSYEQYF.

The chain links TRBV5-6 to TRBJ2-1, with 15 bases identical to TRBD2. Germline CDR1 SGHDT, CDR2 YYEEEE. This CDR3 has 16 amino acids. With V trimmed by 3 bases and J by 7 bases, 5 bases remained unmatched. The CDR3 nucleotides are TGTGCCAGCAGCTCCAGGACTAGCGGGAGGGCAAATGAGCAGTTCTTC. Residues: CASSSRTSGRANEQFF.

V gene TRBV2 combines with J gene TRBJ2-7; tentatively, D is TRBD2 (6 bases). Germline values: CDR1 SNHLY, CDR2 FYNNEI. The CDR3 extends over 14 amino acids. Trimming removed 7 bases at V and 6 bases at J, with 19 bases between. The CDR3: CASTSGDGGVEQYF. For the CDR3, the DNA is TGTGCCAGCACCAGTGGGGACGGAGGGGTCGAGCAGTACTTC.

This chain uses TRBV14 with TRBJ2-1, with 8 bases that match TRBD2. The V gene's germline CDR1 is SGHDN and CDR2 FVKESK. CDR3 length: 13 amino acids. Unmatched junction bases numbered 10, after V lost 3 bases and J lost 15 bases. The CDR3 sequence: CASSHGNGLAMFF. In nucleotides, the CDR3 is TGTGCCAGCAGCCATGGAAACGGACTAGCTATGTTCTTC.

The gene calls are TRBV11-1 and TRBJ2-5; the match to TRBD2 covers 7 bases. Germline CDR1 and CDR2: SGHAT and FQDESV (reference sequence). Losses at the gene ends were 1 base for V and 4 bases for J; bases not matched to a gene: 3. This CDR3 is built from 14 residues. DNA of the CDR3: TGTGCCAGCAGCTTAGTGGGGGGGGTAGAGACCCAGTACTTC. Its translation is CASSLVGGVETQYF.

Worth noting for this clone: This same CDR3 is encoded by further DNA sequences in the sample. The rearrangement uses TRBV6-6 and TRBJ1-1; a possible D gene is TRBD1 (6 bases). This CDR3 is built from 13 residues. From germline, CDR1 is MNHNY and CDR2 SVGAGI (reference sequence). Trimming removed 6 bases at V and 1 base at J, with 9 bases between. The CDR3 loop is CASSSTGNTEAFF. CDR3 nucleotides: TGTGCCAGCAGCTCGACAGGGAACACTGAAGCTTTCTTT.

The V and J genes are TRBV11-2 and TRBJ2-5; weak D call: TRBD2 (5 bases). This CDR3 contains 14 residues. V gave up 3 bases and J gave up 3 bases, with 11 bases separating them. Germline V lookup: CDR1 SGHAT, CDR2 FQNNGV. In DNA form, the CDR3 reads TGTGCCAGCAGCTTCGAGACTAATGAAGAGACCCAGTACTTC. It yields the protein CASSFETNEETQYF.

The chain carries TRBV28 and TRBJ1-1; D is possibly TRBD1 (5 bases). Germline values: CDR1 MDHEN, CDR2 SYDVKM. Trimming removed 6 bases from V and 4 bases from J, with 12 bases in between. The CDR3 extends over 13 amino acids. In DNA form, the CDR3 reads TGTGCCAGCAGATTTGTTGGGGCCACTGAAGCTTTCTTT. It is translated as CASRFVGATEAFF.